A selection of T cell receptor beta chains follows, all from one sample in a study of T cells in Graves' hyperthyroidism and ophthalmopathy. MiXCR was run by TCRdb on the multiplex PCR reads, yielding one entry per CDR3 protein. The sample shows fewer than 700,000 distinct CDR3 sequences, around 16% of them seen only once. The sequencing sample was made of blood. The receptors here all came from a woman aged 30 to 39 with Graves' hyperthyroidism. Each CDR3 is given with its conserved first and last residue. D genes are given only for firm matches. Where a row states a size, it is once, few, many or the class of an expanded clone; other rows omit it.

size	V	length	D	J	CDR3	DNA
many	TRBV2	11	.	TRBJ1-1	CASRDGIEAFF	TGTGCCAGCAGGGACGGAATTGAAGCTTTCTTT
few	TRBV4-1	15	.	TRBJ2-7	CASSQAGRGKDEQYF	TGCGCCAGCAGCCAAGCCGGGAGAGGGAAAGACGAGCAGTACTTC
.	TRBV7-9	17	.	TRBJ2-7	CAIGYVAARETPYEQYF	TGTGCCATCGGCTATGTAGCGGCCCGAGAGACCCCCTACGAGCAGTACTTC
many	TRBV12-3/TRBV12-4	13	.	TRBJ2-5	CASSLSSGETQYF	TGTGCCAGCAGTTTGTCCAGCGGGGAGACCCAGTACTTC
.	TRBV30	16	.	TRBJ2-6	CAWSPIRTSGANVLTF	TGTGCCTGGAGTCCCATAAGGACTTCTGGGGCCAACGTCCTGACTTTC
many	TRBV28	13	.	TRBJ2-3	CASGPGNTDTQYF	TGTGCCAGCGGACCTGGAAACACAGATACGCAGTATTTT
many	TRBV11-2	14	TRBD2	TRBJ2-1	CASSQAGALNEQFF	TGTGCCAGCAGCCAAGCGGGGGCGTTGAATGAGCAGTTCTTC
few	TRBV28	16	.	TRBJ1-3	CASSLDIGGAGNTIYF	TGTGCCAGCAGTTTAGATATAGGGGGTGCCGGAAACACCATATATTTT
many	TRBV5-5	16	TRBD2	TRBJ2-1	CASSLDPGLAGDEQFF	TGTGCCAGCAGCTTAGATCCGGGACTAGCGGGAGATGAGCAGTTCTTC
.	TRBV10-2	13	.	TRBJ1-2	CASSEVGYYGYTF	TGCGCCAGCAGTGAGGTGGGGTACTATGGCTACACCTTC
few	TRBV12-3/TRBV12-4	14	.	TRBJ2-6	CASTMSSGANVLTF	TGTGCCAGCACCATGAGCTCTGGGGCCAACGTCCTGACTTTC
many	TRBV12-3/TRBV12-4	13	.	TRBJ2-7	CASRPGVGYEQYF	TGTGCCAGCAGACCAGGGGTCGGGTACGAGCAGTACTTC
many	TRBV11-2	15	.	TRBJ1-2	CASSFGGGRNYGYTF	TGTGCCAGCAGCTTTGGTGGAGGGCGGAACTATGGCTACACCTTC
few	TRBV5-5	16	.	TRBJ1-6	CASSYLQEFGNSPLHF	TGTGCCAGCAGTTATCTACAGGAGTTCGGAAATTCACCCCTCCACTTT
many	TRBV28	16	TRBD1	TRBJ2-2	CASTDAGQGSTGELFF	TGTGCCAGCACCGACGCGGGACAGGGGAGCACCGGGGAGCTGTTTTTT
many	TRBV5-1	15	.	TRBJ2-1	CASSLRRPSYNEQFF	TGCGCCAGCAGCTTGCGGAGGCCCTCCTACAATGAGCAGTTCTTC
many	TRBV28	11	.	TRBJ2-3	CASRSSRAQYF	TGTGCCAGCAGATCGTCACGGGCGCAGTATTTT
few	TRBV29-1	14	.	TRBJ2-2	CSVETGWGTGELFF	TGCAGCGTTGAAACGGGGTGGGGCACCGGGGAGCTGTTTTTT
many	TRBV2	13	TRBD2	TRBJ2-7	CAIPSGADYEQYF	TGTGCCATCCCTAGCGGGGCTGATTACGAGCAGTACTTC
many	TRBV28	16	.	TRBJ1-5	CASSFWSGSGNQPQHF	TGTGCCAGCAGTTTTTGGTCAGGGAGCGGGAATCAGCCCCAGCATTTT
.	TRBV6-2/TRBV6-3	18	TRBD1	TRBJ2-7	CASSYRWDRSKHPYEQYF	TGTGCCAGCAGTTACCGATGGGACAGATCTAAACACCCCTACGAGCAGTACTTC
many	TRBV28	13	TRBD1	TRBJ2-7	CASRRTGWYEQYF	TGTGCCAGCAGACGGACAGGGTGGTACGAGCAGTACTTC
many	TRBV28	15	.	TRBJ2-1	CASSLWESPHNEQFF	TGTGCCAGCAGTTTATGGGAGTCCCCCCACAATGAGCAGTTCTTC
many	TRBV7-3	15	TRBD2	TRBJ2-1	CASSFGGGSYNEQFF	TGTGCCAGCAGCTTTGGCGGGGGCTCCTACAATGAGCAGTTCTTC
few	TRBV14	13	.	TRBJ2-2	CASSQRQFGELFF	TGTGCCAGCAGCCAGCGACAGTTCGGGGAGCTGTTTTTT
few	TRBV4-2	16	TRBD1	TRBJ1-1	CASSLYRGNMNTEAFF	TGTGCCAGCAGCCTCTACAGGGGAAACATGAACACTGAAGCTTTCTTT
.	TRBV12-3/TRBV12-4	14	.	TRBJ1-2	CASSLLTVLYGYTF	TGTGCCAGCAGCCTACTGACAGTCCTCTATGGCTACACCTTC
many	TRBV15	16	.	TRBJ2-7	CATSRAGWMGSYEQYF	TGTGCCACCAGCAGAGCGGGTTGGATGGGGTCGTACGAGCAGTACTTC
few	TRBV19	15	.	TRBJ2-1	CASSIERTPYNEQFF	TGTGCCAGTAGTATAGAAAGGACACCCTACAATGAGCAGTTCTTC
.	TRBV28	18	TRBD1	TRBJ1-4	CASSEPGTGGGLKEKLFF	TGTGCCAGCAGTGAGCCCGGGACAGGGGGCGGATTGAAAGAAAAACTGTTTTTT
.	TRBV12-3/TRBV12-4	20	TRBD1	TRBJ1-2	CASSLVSPRYWEGGRYGYTF	TGTGCCAGCAGTTTAGTATCCCCCAGGTATTGGGAAGGGGGCAGATATGGCTACACCTTC
many	TRBV6-1	12	TRBD2	TRBJ2-3	CASRAGGDTQYF	TGTGCCAGCAGAGCGGGAGGGGATACGCAGTATTTT
many	TRBV6-2/TRBV6-3	11	.	TRBJ2-5	CASSYGGIQYF	TGTGCCAGCAGTTATGGCGGGATCCAGTACTTC
.	TRBV11-3	14	.	TRBJ2-7	CASSPQPGPYEQYF	TGTGCCAGCAGCCCTCAGCCGGGGCCCTACGAGCAGTACTTC
few	TRBV7-3	16	.	TRBJ2-1	CASSQRGGEGYNEQFF	TGTGCCAGCAGCCAACGAGGGGGAGAGGGGTACAATGAGCAGTTCTTC
many	TRBV27	13	.	TRBJ2-3	CASKPAPGDTQYF	TGTGCCAGCAAACCGGCACCAGGGGATACGCAGTATTTT
many	TRBV2	14	TRBD2	TRBJ2-1	CASSELAANNEQFF	TGTGCCAGCAGTGAACTAGCGGCTAACAATGAGCAGTTCTTC
many	TRBV6-1	14	TRBD2	TRBJ2-3	CASIDSGRGRTQYF	TGTGCCAGCATCGACAGCGGGAGGGGTAGGACGCAGTATTTT
few	TRBV5-6	15	.	TRBJ2-1	CASSLGNAPSVVQFF	TGTGCCAGCAGCTTGGGGAACGCTCCTAGCGTCGTGCAGTTCTTC
few	TRBV27	14	.	TRBJ1-4	CASSLRPLGEKLFF	TGTGCCAGCAGTTTAAGGCCGCTGGGGGAAAAACTGTTTTTT
.	TRBV29-1	16	TRBD1	TRBJ2-3	CSVAGPRQGSTDTQYF	TGCAGCGTTGCCGGACCCCGACAGGGAAGCACAGATACGCAGTATTTT
.	TRBV24-1	14	.	TRBJ2-7	CATWDFPSPYEQYF	TGTGCCACCTGGGACTTCCCGTCACCCTACGAGCAGTACTTC
many	TRBV15	12	.	TRBJ2-7	CATSAGTYEQYF	TGTGCCACCAGTGCGGGAACCTACGAGCAGTACTTC
many	TRBV18	14	.	TRBJ1-1	CASSPRTVNTEAFF	TGCGCCAGCAGCCCCCGGACGGTGAACACTGAAGCTTTCTTT
many	TRBV7-2	13	.	TRBJ2-5	CASSLARKETQYF	TGTGCCAGCAGCTTAGCGAGAAAAGAGACCCAGTACTTC
.	TRBV29-1	13	TRBD1	TRBJ1-2	CSVEEGTGPGYTF	TGCAGCGTTGAGGAGGGGACAGGGCCGGGCTACACCTTC
many	TRBV9	13	.	TRBJ2-3	CASSVEGADTQYF	TGTGCCAGCAGCGTGGAGGGAGCGGATACGCAGTATTTT
many	TRBV2	13	.	TRBJ2-7	CASSEDGGYEQYF	TGTGCCAGCAGTGAAGACGGTGGGTACGAGCAGTACTTC
many	TRBV13	13	.	TRBJ1-2	CASSLWEDYGYTF	TGTGCCAGCAGCTTATGGGAGGACTATGGCTACACCTTC
.	TRBV4-3	17	TRBD2	TRBJ2-1	CASSPTSSGANYNEQFF	TGCGCCAGCAGCCCAACCTCTAGCGGAGCGAACTACAATGAGCAGTTCTTC
many	TRBV29-1	15	.	TRBJ2-5	CSVERSGTAQETQYF	TGCAGCGTTGAGAGGAGCGGGACAGCCCAAGAGACCCAGTACTTC
many	TRBV5-1	13	.	TRBJ2-1	CASSMRLNNEQFF	TGCGCCAGCAGCATGAGACTTAACAATGAGCAGTTCTTC
.	TRBV6-1	13	TRBD1	TRBJ2-7	CASSDDRGNEQYF	TGTGCCAGCAGCGACGACAGGGGCAACGAGCAGTACTTC
many	TRBV30	13	.	TRBJ2-3	CAWSLARTDTQYF	TGTGCCTGGAGTTTGGCCCGCACAGATACGCAGTATTTT
many	TRBV28	13	.	TRBJ2-7	CASLRVGTDEQYF	TGTGCCAGCCTCCGGGTAGGGACGGACGAGCAGTACTTC
few	TRBV6-6	15	TRBD1	TRBJ1-6	CASSYSGQYNSPLHF	TGTGCCAGCAGTTACTCGGGACAGTATAATTCACCCCTCCACTTT
few	TRBV20-1	10	.	TRBJ1-2	CSAIEGDYTF	TGCAGTGCTATAGAGGGTGACTACACCTTC